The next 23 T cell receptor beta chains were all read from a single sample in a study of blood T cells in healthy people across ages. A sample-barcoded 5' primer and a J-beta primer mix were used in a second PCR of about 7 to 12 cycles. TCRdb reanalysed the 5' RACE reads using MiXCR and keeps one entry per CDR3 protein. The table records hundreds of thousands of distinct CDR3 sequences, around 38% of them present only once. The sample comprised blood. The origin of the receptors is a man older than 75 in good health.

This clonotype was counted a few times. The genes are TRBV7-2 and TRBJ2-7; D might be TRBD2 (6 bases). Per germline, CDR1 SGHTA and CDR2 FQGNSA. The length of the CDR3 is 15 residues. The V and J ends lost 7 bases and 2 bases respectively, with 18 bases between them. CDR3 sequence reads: CASNQGGTQTYEQYF. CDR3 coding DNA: TGTGCCAGCAACCAAGGTGGGACTCAGACCTACGAGCAGTACTTC.

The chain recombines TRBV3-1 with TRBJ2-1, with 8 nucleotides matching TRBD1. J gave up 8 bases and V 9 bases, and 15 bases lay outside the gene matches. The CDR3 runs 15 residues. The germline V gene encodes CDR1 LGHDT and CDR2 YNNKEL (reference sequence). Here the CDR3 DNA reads TGTGCCAGTACATCGGGACAGGTTGGGGTCTATGAGCAGTTCTTC. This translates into CASTSGQVGVYEQFF.

CDR3 residues: CASSKQTNRGNNEQFF. In DNA form, the CDR3 reads TGTGCCAGCAGCAAACAAACAAATCGGGGAAACAATGAGCAGTTCTTC. The rearrangement joins TRBV7-2 to TRBJ2-1; D perhaps matches TRBD2 (5 bases). The CDR3 contains 16 residues. Germline V gene sequence: CDR1 SGHTA, CDR2 FQGNSA. The germline V and J ends were trimmed by 5 bases and 5 bases, with 19 bases remaining between them. The full variable domain, with the rest looked up from reference TRBV7-2 and TRBJ2-1, is GAGVSQSPSNKVTEKGKDVELRCDPISGHTALYWYRQSLGQGLEFLIYFQGNSAPDKSGLPSDRFSAERTGGSVSTLTIQRTQQEDSAVYLCASSKQTNRGNNEQFFGPGTRLTVL.

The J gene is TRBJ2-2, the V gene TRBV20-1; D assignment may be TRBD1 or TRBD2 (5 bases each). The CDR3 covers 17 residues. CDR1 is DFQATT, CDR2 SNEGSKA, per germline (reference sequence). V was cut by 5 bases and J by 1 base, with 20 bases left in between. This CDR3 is CSAQGPAGTLNTGELFF. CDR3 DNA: TGCAGTGCTCAAGGCCCCGCCGGGACCTTGAACACCGGGGAGCTGTTTTTT.

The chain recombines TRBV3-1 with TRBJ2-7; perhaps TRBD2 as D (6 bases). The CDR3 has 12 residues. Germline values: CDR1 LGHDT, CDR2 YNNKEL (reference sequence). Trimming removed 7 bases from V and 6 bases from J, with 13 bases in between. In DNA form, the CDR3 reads TGTGCCAGCACCAGACCCGGGGGCGAGCAGTACTTC. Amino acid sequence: CASTRPGGEQYF.

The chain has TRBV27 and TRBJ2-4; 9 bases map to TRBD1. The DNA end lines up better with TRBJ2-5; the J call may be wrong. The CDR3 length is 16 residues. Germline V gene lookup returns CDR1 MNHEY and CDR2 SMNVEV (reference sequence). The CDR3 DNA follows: TGTGCCAGCAGTTCATTCGGACAGGGGTTGAAAGAGACCCAGTACTTC. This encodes CASSSFGQGLKETQYF.

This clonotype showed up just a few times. CDR3: CASSFELAGDTQYF. CDR3 bases: TGCGCCAGCAGCTTTGAACTAGCTGGAGATACGCAGTATTTT. This sequence joins TRBV5-1 and TRBJ2-3; D is perhaps TRBD2 (6 bases). Trimming cost V 2 bases and J 5 bases, with 12 bases left between them. CDR3 length equals 14 residues. Germline CDR1 is SGHRS and CDR2 is YFSETQ.

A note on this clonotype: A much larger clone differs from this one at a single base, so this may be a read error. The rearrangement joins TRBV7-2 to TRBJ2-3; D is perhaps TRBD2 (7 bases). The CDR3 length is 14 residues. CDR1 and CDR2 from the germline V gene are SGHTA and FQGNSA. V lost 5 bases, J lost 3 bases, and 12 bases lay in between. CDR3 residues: CASSVGGVTDTQYF. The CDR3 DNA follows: TGTGCCAGCAGCGTAGGGGGGGTGACAGATACGCAGTATTTT.

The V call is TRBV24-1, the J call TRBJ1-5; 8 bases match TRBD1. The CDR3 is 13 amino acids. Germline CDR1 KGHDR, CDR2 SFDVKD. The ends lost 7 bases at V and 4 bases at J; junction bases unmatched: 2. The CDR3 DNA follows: TGTGCCACCAGCCGACAGGGGAATCAGCCCCAGCATTTT. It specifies CATSRQGNQPQHF.

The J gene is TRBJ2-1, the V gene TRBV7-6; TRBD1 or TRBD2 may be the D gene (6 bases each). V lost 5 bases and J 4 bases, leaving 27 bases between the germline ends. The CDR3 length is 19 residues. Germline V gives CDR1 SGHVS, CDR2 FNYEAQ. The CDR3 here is CASSPPYGGRNILYNEQFF. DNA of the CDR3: TGTGCCAGCAGCCCACCATATGGGGGGCGGAACATCCTATACAATGAGCAGTTCTTC.

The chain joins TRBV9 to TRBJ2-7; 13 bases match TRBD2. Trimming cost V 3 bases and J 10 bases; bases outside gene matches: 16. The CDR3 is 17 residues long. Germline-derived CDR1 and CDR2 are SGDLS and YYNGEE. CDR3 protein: CASSATSGGTSKRAQYF. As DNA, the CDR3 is TGTGCCAGCAGCGCGACTAGCGGGGGGACTTCCAAGAGAGCCCAGTACTTC. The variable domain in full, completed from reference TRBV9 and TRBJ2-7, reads DSGVTQTPKHLITATGQRVTLRCSPRSGDLSVYWYQQSLDQGLQFLIQYYNGEERAKGNILERFSAQQFPDLHSELNLSSLELGDSALYFCASSATSGGTSKRAQYFGPGTRLTVT.

The DNA of the CDR3 is TGTGCCAGCAGTTACTCACCAGGGGGGACAGATACGCAGTATTTT. Protein sequence: CASSYSPGGTDTQYF. The chain links TRBV6-5 to TRBJ2-3, with D possibly being TRBD1 (7 bases). V gave up 0 bases and J gave up 3 bases, with 10 bases separating them. CDR1 and CDR2 from the germline V gene are MNHEY and SVGAGI. The CDR3 length is 15 residues.

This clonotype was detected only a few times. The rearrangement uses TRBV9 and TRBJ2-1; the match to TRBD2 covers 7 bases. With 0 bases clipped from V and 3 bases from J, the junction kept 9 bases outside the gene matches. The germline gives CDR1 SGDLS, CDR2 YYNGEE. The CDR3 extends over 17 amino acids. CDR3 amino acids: CASSVGPSGVGYNEQFF. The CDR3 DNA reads TGTGCCAGCAGCGTAGGCCCCAGCGGGGTGGGCTACAATGAGCAGTTCTTC. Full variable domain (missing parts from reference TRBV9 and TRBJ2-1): DSGVTQTPKHLITATGQRVTLRCSPRSGDLSVYWYQQSLDQGLQFLIQYYNGEERAKGNILERFSAQQFPDLHSELNLSSLELGDSALYFCASSVGPSGVGYNEQFFGPGTRLTVL.

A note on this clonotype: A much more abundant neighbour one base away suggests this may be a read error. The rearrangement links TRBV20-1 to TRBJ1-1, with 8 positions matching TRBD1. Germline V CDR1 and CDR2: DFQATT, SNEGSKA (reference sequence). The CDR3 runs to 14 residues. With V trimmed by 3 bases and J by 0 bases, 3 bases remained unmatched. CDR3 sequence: CSARVRGLNTEAFF. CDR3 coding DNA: TGCAGTGCTAGGGTCAGGGGGCTGAACACTGAAGCTTTCTTT.

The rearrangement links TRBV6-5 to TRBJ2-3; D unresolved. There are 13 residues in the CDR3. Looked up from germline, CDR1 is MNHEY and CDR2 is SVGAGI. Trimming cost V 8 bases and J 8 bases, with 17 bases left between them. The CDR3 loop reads CASRASLRGTQYF. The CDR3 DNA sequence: TGTGCCAGCCGAGCGTCCCTCCGTGGTACGCAGTATTTT.

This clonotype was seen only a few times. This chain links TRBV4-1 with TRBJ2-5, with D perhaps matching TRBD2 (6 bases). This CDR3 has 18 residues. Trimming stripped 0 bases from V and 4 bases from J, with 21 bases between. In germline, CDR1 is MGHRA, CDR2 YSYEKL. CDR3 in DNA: TGCGCCAGCAGCCAAGACACCACGACCGGGGGACGGTCAGAGACCCAGTACTTC. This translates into CASSQDTTTGGRSETQYF.

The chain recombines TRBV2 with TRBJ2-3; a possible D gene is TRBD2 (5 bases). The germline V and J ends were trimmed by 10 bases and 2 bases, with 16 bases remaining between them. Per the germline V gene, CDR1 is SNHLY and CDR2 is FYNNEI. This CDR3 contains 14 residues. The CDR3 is CANIEGSHTDTQYF. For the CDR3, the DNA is TGTGCCAACATCGAGGGCAGCCACACAGATACGCAGTATTTT. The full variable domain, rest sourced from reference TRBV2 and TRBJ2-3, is EPEVTQTPSHQVTQMGQEVILRCVPISNHLYFYWYRQILGQKVEFLVSFYNNEISEKSEIFDDQFSVERPDGSNFTLKIRSTKLEDSAMYFCANIEGSHTDTQYFGPGTRLTVL.

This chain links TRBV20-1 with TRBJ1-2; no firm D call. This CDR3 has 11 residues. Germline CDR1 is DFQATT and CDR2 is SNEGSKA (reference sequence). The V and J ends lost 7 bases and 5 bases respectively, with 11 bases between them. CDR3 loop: CSVPLDYGYTF. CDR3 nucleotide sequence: TGCAGTGTCCCTTTGGATTATGGCTACACCTTC.

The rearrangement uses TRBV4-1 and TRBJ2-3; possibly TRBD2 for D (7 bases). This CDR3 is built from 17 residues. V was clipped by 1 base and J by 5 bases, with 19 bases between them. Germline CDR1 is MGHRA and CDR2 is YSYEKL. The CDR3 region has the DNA TGCGCCAGCAGCCAAGGCCCTGAGGGGGGGGTGAAAGATACGCAGTATTTT. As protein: CASSQGPEGGVKDTQYF.

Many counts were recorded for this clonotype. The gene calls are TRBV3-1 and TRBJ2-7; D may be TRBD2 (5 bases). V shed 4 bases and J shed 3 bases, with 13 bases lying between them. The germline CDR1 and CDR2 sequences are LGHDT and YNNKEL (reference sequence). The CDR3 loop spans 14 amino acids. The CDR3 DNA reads TGTGCCAGCAGCCTACGTTACCGGGACTACGAGCAGTACTTC. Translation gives CASSLRYRDYEQYF.

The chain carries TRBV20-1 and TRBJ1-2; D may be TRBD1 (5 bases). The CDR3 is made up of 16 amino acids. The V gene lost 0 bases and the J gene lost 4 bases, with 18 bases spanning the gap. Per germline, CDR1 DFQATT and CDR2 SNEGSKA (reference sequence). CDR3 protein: CSARDQLRVRSYGYTF. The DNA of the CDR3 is TGCAGTGCTAGAGATCAGCTCAGGGTCCGCTCCTATGGCTACACCTTC.

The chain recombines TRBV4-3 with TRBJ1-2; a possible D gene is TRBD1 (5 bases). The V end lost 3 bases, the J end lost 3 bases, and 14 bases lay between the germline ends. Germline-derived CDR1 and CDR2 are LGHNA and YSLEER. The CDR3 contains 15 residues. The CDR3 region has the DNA TGCGCCAGCAGCCAGCTCCGATCAGGGTACTATGGCTACACCTTC. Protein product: CASSQLRSGYYGYTF.

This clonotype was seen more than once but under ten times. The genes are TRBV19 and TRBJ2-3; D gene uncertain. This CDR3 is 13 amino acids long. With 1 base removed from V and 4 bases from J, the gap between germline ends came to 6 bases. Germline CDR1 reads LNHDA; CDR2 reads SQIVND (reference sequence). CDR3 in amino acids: CASSIGHPDTQYF. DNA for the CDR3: TGTGCCAGTAGTATAGGCCATCCAGATACGCAGTATTTT.